This T cell receptor beta chain was sequenced for a study of OX40 agonist ivuxolimab in advanced cancers. General study results and limits: At doses 0.1 to 3.0 mg/kg, CD4+ and CD8+ clones expanded.

Remarks on this clone: The antigen remains undetermined.

The CDR3 length is 17 residues. Germline CDR1 is SGHNT and CDR2 is YYREEE (reference sequence). The V and J ends lost 0 bases and 3 bases, in that order; junction bases with no gene match: 10. This table comes from immunoSEQ multiplex PCR, and its TCRdb copy is limited to in-frame clones, with some not included. The repertoire holds about 65,000 clones, approximately 89% seen once, with around 1% in the top ten. The chain joins TRBV5-4 to TRBJ2-3; TRBD2 matches at 7 bases. The clonotype originates from an adult with an advanced solid tumor such as melanoma, head and neck, liver or kidney cancer. Sequences were derived from CD4+ or CD8+ T cells sorted from blood, sampled in a trial of the OX40 agonist ivuxolimab. The CDR3 sequence: CASSLGLSGERTDTQYF. As DNA, the CDR3 is TGTGCCAGCAGCTTGGGGTTGAGCGGGGAGCGGACAGATACGCAGTATTTT.